This T cell receptor (beta chain) emerged from a study of blood T cell repertoires in COVID-19. Study overall: Samples taken during acute and convalescent COVID-19 were collected in the United States, Italy and Spain. PBMCs, B-cell-depleted T cells, or T cells were the source of the cDNA or gDNA that made up the material.

Unmatched junction bases numbered 19, after V lost 4 bases and J lost 2 bases. This CDR3 is 19 amino acids long. Germline CDR1 is SGHKS and CDR2 is YYEKEE (reference sequence). In the source study's methods: Amplification of reference gene primers was used by the study to estimate nucleated cell counts. Libraries were prepared by immunoSEQ multiplex PCR; TCRdb keeps only in-frame clonotypes and omits some of them. The DNA was the basis for D and trimming; V, J and clone size are from that table. The sample holds some 26,000 clones, roughly 80% seen once. The sample taken for sequencing was peripheral blood. The sequence was obtained from a middle-aged man with active or convalescent COVID-19. The V gene is TRBV5-5, the J gene TRBJ2-5; 8 nucleotides line up with TRBD1. As DNA, the CDR3 is TGTGCCAGCAGCCCAATTGGGGCAGGGGGCATAGCCCTTCAAGAGACCCAGTACTTC. Translating gives CASSPIGAGGIALQETQYF.